The T cell receptor (beta chain) under discussion was sequenced for a study of cytomegalovirus exposure and HLA in healthy donors. Overall study: Earlier results showed roughly 120 million unique TCR beta sequences derived from approximately 170 million T cells.

Germline V gene data show CDR1 as LNHDA and CDR2 as SQIVND (reference sequence). The CDR3 length is 13 residues. The V gene lost 3 bases and the J gene lost 9 bases, with 12 bases spanning the gap. PCR used 60 Vbeta primers and 13 Jbeta primers. Profiled with immunoSEQ multiplex PCR; TCRdb holds only in-frame clones, not every one. The sample lists 120,000 or so clones; roughly 80% were seen once. This clone came up once. Its target is not known. Study findings and constraints: In a later analysis, several top co-occurrence clusters appeared linked to parvovirus B19, influenza, CMV and Epstein-Barr virus. In a later analysis, TCR beta V- and J-gene trimming was associated with a missense DCLRE1C variant.

This TCR was recovered from a woman in her 50s in good health and CMV-seronegative. Source material: PBMCs. The chain is built from TRBV19 and TRBJ2-1, with D tentatively TRBD1 (5 bases). CDR3 sequence reads: CASSIPGWSEQFF. The CDR3 coding sequence is TGTGCCAGTAGTATTCCAGGGTGGAGTGAGCAGTTCTTC.